These T cell receptor beta chains were read from a single sample in a study of cytomegalovirus exposure and HLA in healthy donors. TCRdb keeps only in-frame clones here, not all; method: immunoSEQ multiplex PCR. Among fewer than 200,000 clones listed, just under 90% were seen once. The specimen was PBMCs. Every receptor here comes from a woman younger than 35 in good health and CMV-seropositive. Both conserved end residues are part of each CDR3. The order of the fields is D gene, J gene, CDR3 length, V gene, clone size, CDR3 DNA, CDR3 protein. D genes are given only for firm matches. Expanded clones are given a class, and other clones once, few, many or no size at all.

D: NA
J: TRBJ1-3
length: 14
V: TRBV28
size: NA
DNA: TGTGCCAGCAGTTTAGGCAGGGCCAGAAACACCATATATTTT
CDR3: CASSLGRARNTIYF

D: NA
J: TRBJ2-7
length: 12
V: TRBV10-3
size: NA
DNA: TGTGCCATCAGTGTACAGGTTAACGAGCAGTACTTC
CDR3: CAISVQVNEQYF

D: NA
J: TRBJ2-7
length: 13
V: TRBV5-1
size: NA
DNA: TGCGCCAGCAGCTTGGGGCCGCAGTACGAGCAGTACTTC
CDR3: CASSLGPQYEQYF

D: NA
J: TRBJ1-1
length: 16
V: TRBV19
size: NA
DNA: TGTGCCACCCGATCCAACAGGGCAGCCATGAACACTGAAGCTTTCTTT
CDR3: CATRSNRAAMNTEAFF

D: TRBD1
J: TRBJ2-2
length: 16
V: TRBV4-1
size: NA
DNA: TGCGCCAGCAGCCACTACCCGGGACAGGGGGACGGGGAGCTGTTTTTT
CDR3: CASSHYPGQGDGELFF

D: TRBD2
J: TRBJ2-2
length: 17
V: TRBV7-2
size: NA
DNA: TGTGCCAGCAGCTTAGGAGGACTAGCGGGAGATGGCGGGGAGCTGTTTTTT
CDR3: CASSLGGLAGDGGELFF

D: NA
J: TRBJ1-2
length: 14
V: TRBV7-2
size: NA
DNA: TGTGCCAGCAGCTTAGGACAGCTTAACTATGGCTACACCTTC
CDR3: CASSLGQLNYGYTF

D: NA
J: TRBJ2-7
length: 15
V: TRBV5-1
size: NA
DNA: TGCGCCAGCAGCTTCCAGGACTCCCATCCTAAGGAGCAGTACTTC
CDR3: CASSFQDSHPKEQYF

D: NA
J: TRBJ2-1
length: 14
V: TRBV7-2
size: NA
DNA: TGTGCCAGCAGCTTAGTAGGGGGTAGGGATGAGCAGTTCTTC
CDR3: CASSLVGGRDEQFF

D: TRBD1
J: TRBJ2-5
length: 14
V: TRBV7-9
size: NA
DNA: TGTGCCAGCAGCGAACTACAGGGGGGAGAGACCCAGTACTTC
CDR3: CASSELQGGETQYF

D: NA
J: TRBJ1-5
length: 14
V: TRBV19
size: NA
DNA: TGTGCCAGTAGTATAGATAGGGGCCCCCAGCCCCAGCATTTT
CDR3: CASSIDRGPQPQHF

D: TRBD2
J: TRBJ2-1
length: 15
V: TRBV9
size: NA
DNA: TGTGCCAGCAGCGTAGTGCTAGCGGGAATCGATGAGCAGTTCTTC
CDR3: CASSVVLAGIDEQFF

D: TRBD2
J: TRBJ2-1
length: 17
V: TRBV9
size: NA
DNA: TGTGCCAGTAGCACAAGACCGGCGGGGGGCCTTTACAATGAGCAGTTCTTC
CDR3: CASSTRPAGGLYNEQFF

D: TRBD1
J: TRBJ1-5
length: 16
V: TRBV6-6
size: NA
DNA: TGTGCCAGCAGTTACACTCAGGGGGGAGCCAATCAGCCCCAGCATTTT
CDR3: CASSYTQGGANQPQHF

D: TRBD2
J: TRBJ2-7
length: 13
V: TRBV4-1
size: NA
DNA: TGCGCCAGCAGCCGAGGACTAGGTTACGAGCAGTACTTC
CDR3: CASSRGLGYEQYF

D: NA
J: TRBJ2-2
length: 12
V: TRBV25-1
size: few
DNA: TGTGCCAGCAATCTCCTAGGCGGGGAGCTGTTTTTT
CDR3: CASNLLGGELFF

D: NA
J: TRBJ2-7
length: 14
V: TRBV25-1
size: NA
DNA: TGTGCCAGCACCAGACGGGGGAGCTCCTACGAGCAGTACTTC
CDR3: CASTRRGSSYEQYF

D: NA
J: TRBJ2-2
length: 14
V: TRBV19
size: NA
DNA: TGTGCCAGTAGCTGGGGGGTGTCCGCCGGGGAGCTGTTTTTT
CDR3: CASSWGVSAGELFF

D: TRBD2
J: TRBJ2-7
length: 14
V: TRBV10-2
size: NA
DNA: TGCGCCAGCAGTGTTGGTAGCGGGAGGTACGAGCAGTACTTC
CDR3: CASSVGSGRYEQYF

D: NA
J: TRBJ1-5
length: 14
V: TRBV2
size: NA
DNA: TGTGCCAGCAGTAAACAAGGGGTGGTTCAGCCCCAGCATTTT
CDR3: CASSKQGVVQPQHF

D: TRBD2
J: TRBJ2-1
length: 16
V: TRBV4-2
size: NA
DNA: TGTGCCAGCAGCCCTCTAGGACTAGCGGGGTACAATGAGCAGTTCTTC
CDR3: CASSPLGLAGYNEQFF

D: TRBD1
J: TRBJ2-7
length: 13
V: TRBV18
size: NA
DNA: TGTGCCAGCTCACCGGAGCCGGGACAGCTAAGTTTCTTC
CDR3: CASSPEPGQLSFF

D: NA
J: TRBJ2-3
length: 12
V: TRBV11-3
size: NA
DNA: TGTGCCAGCAGCCCCGGTATGAATACGCAGTATTTT
CDR3: CASSPGMNTQYF

D: TRBD1
J: TRBJ1-5
length: 14
V: TRBV30
size: once
DNA: TGTGCCTGGAGCCCCGGGACAGGGAGCCAGCCCCAGCATTTT
CDR3: CAWSPGTGSQPQHF

D: TRBD1
J: TRBJ2-6
length: 19
V: TRBV28
size: NA
DNA: TGTGCCAGCAGTTTAGATGCGGCCGGGACAGCCTCTGGGGCCAACGTCCTGACTTTC
CDR3: CASSLDAAGTASGANVLTF

D: NA
J: TRBJ2-4
length: 15
V: TRBV5-4
size: NA
DNA: TGTGCCAGCAGCTTGGCCGGGGGTACCAAAAACATTCAGTACTTC
CDR3: CASSLAGGTKNIQYF

D: TRBD2
J: TRBJ2-1
length: 16
V: TRBV27
size: NA
DNA: TGTGCCAGCAGTTCCCTTAGCGGGACGGGGTTGCCTGAGCAGTTCTTC
CDR3: CASSSLSGTGLPEQFF

D: NA
J: TRBJ1-4
length: 14
V: TRBV27
size: once
DNA: TGTGCCAGCAGTTTTAACAGGGTGGCTGAAAAACTGTTTTTT
CDR3: CASSFNRVAEKLFF

D: NA
J: TRBJ2-7
length: 14
V: TRBV5-6
size: NA
DNA: TGTGCCAGCAGCTTGACAGGCGTCTCCTACGAGCAGTACTTC
CDR3: CASSLTGVSYEQYF

D: TRBD1
J: TRBJ1-4
length: 15
V: TRBV25-1
size: NA
DNA: TGTGCCAGCAGTCCCCGCGGGACAGCTGTTGAAAAACTGTTTTTT
CDR3: CASSPRGTAVEKLFF

D: NA
J: TRBJ1-1
length: 13
V: TRBV6-6
size: NA
DNA: TGTGCCAGCAGTTACGTTTGGAGAGATGAAGCTTTCTTT
CDR3: CASSYVWRDEAFF

D: NA
J: TRBJ2-7
length: 14
V: TRBV4-2
size: few
DNA: TGTGCCAGCAGCCAAGATATCGAGGGCCACGAGCAGTACTTC
CDR3: CASSQDIEGHEQYF

D: TRBD1
J: TRBJ2-1
length: 15
V: TRBV11-2
size: NA
DNA: TGTGCCAGCAGCCTCTGGCAGGGGGAGAACAATGAGCAGTTCTTC
CDR3: CASSLWQGENNEQFF

D: TRBD2
J: TRBJ2-2
length: 16
V: TRBV11-3
size: NA
DNA: TGTGCCAGCAGCACTAGCGGACTCGCGAACACCGGGGAGCTGTTTTTT
CDR3: CASSTSGLANTGELFF

D: NA
J: TRBJ1-1
length: 13
V: TRBV19
size: NA
DNA: TGTGCCGGTCGGGAAAGAATGAACACTGAAGCTTTCTTT
CDR3: CAGRERMNTEAFF

D: TRBD1
J: TRBJ1-2
length: 13
V: TRBV5-1
size: NA
DNA: TGCGCCAGCAGTTCGGACAGGGTCTACGGCTACACCTTC
CDR3: CASSSDRVYGYTF

D: NA
J: TRBJ2-5
length: 11
V: TRBV20-1
size: NA
DNA: TGCAGTGCTAGAGACGTAGAGACCCAGTACTTC
CDR3: CSARDVETQYF

D: TRBD1
J: TRBJ1-5
length: 17
V: TRBV28
size: NA
DNA: TGTGCCAGCAGGGGGAGTGAGGGGACAGGGGGCATTCAGCCCCAGCATTTT
CDR3: CASRGSEGTGGIQPQHF

D: NA
J: TRBJ2-1
length: 13
V: TRBV27
size: NA
DNA: TGTGCCAGGGGGTGGGGCACGTACAATGAGCAGTTCTTC
CDR3: CARGWGTYNEQFF

D: TRBD1
J: TRBJ1-2
length: 16
V: TRBV6-6
size: NA
DNA: TGTGCCAGCAGTTACCCGATTCCGGGACAGAGCTATGGCTACACCTTC
CDR3: CASSYPIPGQSYGYTF

D: TRBD1
J: TRBJ2-7
length: 15
V: TRBV6-5
size: NA
DNA: TGTGCCAGCAGTCGCCAACCGACAGGGGTGGACGAGCAGTACTTC
CDR3: CASSRQPTGVDEQYF

D: NA
J: TRBJ1-5
length: 18
V: TRBV7-9
size: NA
DNA: TGTGCCAGCAGCCCAATTGGTTCGGGAGTGAGTGGCAATCAGCCCCAGCATTTT
CDR3: CASSPIGSGVSGNQPQHF

D: NA
J: TRBJ1-1
length: 11
V: TRBV10-3
size: few
DNA: TGTGCCATCAGTGACGGGTTGGAAGCTTTCTTT
CDR3: CAISDGLEAFF

D: TRBD2
J: TRBJ2-1
length: 16
V: TRBV7-2
size: NA
DNA: TGTGCCAGCAGCCAGGGACTAGCGGGACCTCGCAATGAGCAGTTCTTC
CDR3: CASSQGLAGPRNEQFF

D: NA
J: TRBJ1-5
length: 15
V: TRBV9
size: NA
DNA: TGTGCCAGCAGCGTAGGAGGGTTAGGCAATCAGCCCCAGCATTTT
CDR3: CASSVGGLGNQPQHF

D: NA
J: TRBJ1-2
length: 14
V: TRBV12-5
size: NA
DNA: TGTGCTAGTGGTTTCTTAGACGGACAAGATGGCTACACCTTC
CDR3: CASGFLDGQDGYTF

D: NA
J: TRBJ1-3
length: 17
V: TRBV7-2
size: NA
DNA: TGTGCCAGCAGCCCAGACGCGACGAGAGGGGGTGGAAACACCATATATTTT
CDR3: CASSPDATRGGGNTIYF

D: NA
J: TRBJ1-1
length: 16
V: TRBV5-1
size: NA
DNA: TGCGCCAGCAGCTTGGTTTATGGAGCCATGAACACTGAAGCTTTCTTT
CDR3: CASSLVYGAMNTEAFF

D: NA
J: TRBJ2-4
length: 16
V: TRBV14
size: NA
DNA: TGTGCCAGCAGCTCCGGGACTCCCCTAGCCAAAAACATTCAGTACTTC
CDR3: CASSSGTPLAKNIQYF

D: NA
J: TRBJ1-5
length: 13
V: TRBV5-8
size: few
DNA: TGTGCCAGCAGCTTGACCACTAATCAGCCCCAGCATTTT
CDR3: CASSLTTNQPQHF

D: NA
J: TRBJ1-1
length: 16
V: TRBV12-5
size: NA
DNA: TGTGCTAGTGGTTTGGTTCGACAGTTCGGAGACACTGAAGCTTTCTTT
CDR3: CASGLVRQFGDTEAFF

D: TRBD2
J: TRBJ2-1
length: 15
V: TRBV5-6
size: NA
DNA: TGTGCCAGCAGAGTACTAGCGGGAAGATACAATGAGCAGTTCTTC
CDR3: CASRVLAGRYNEQFF

D: TRBD1
J: TRBJ1-4
length: 17
V: TRBV15
size: NA
DNA: TGTGCCACCAGCAGACAACGTGTAACAGGGGGCCGTGAAAAACTGTTTTTT
CDR3: CATSRQRVTGGREKLFF

D: NA
J: TRBJ2-7
length: 11
V: TRBV5-6
size: NA
DNA: TGTGCCAGCAGCTTGGAAACGAGGTGGTCCTTC
CDR3: CASSLETRWSF

D: NA
J: TRBJ1-1
length: 13
V: TRBV6-6
size: NA
DNA: TGTGCCAGCAGTCGCCTGACAGATACTGAAGCTTTCTTT
CDR3: CASSRLTDTEAFF

D: NA
J: TRBJ2-7
length: 15
V: TRBV7-2
size: NA
DNA: TGTGCCAGCAGCTTAGCTCCCGCCGGGTCCTACGAGCAGTACTTC
CDR3: CASSLAPAGSYEQYF

D: NA
J: TRBJ2-7
length: 15
V: TRBV19
size: NA
DNA: TGTGCCAGTAGTATAACTGGGACTTCACAGAGAGAGCAGTACTTC
CDR3: CASSITGTSQREQYF